Below, 28 T cell receptor beta chains from the same sample are listed, as sequenced in a study of T cell changes during pregnancy in multiple sclerosis. Sequenced by immunoSEQ multiplex PCR; TCRdb stores in-frame clones only, minus some. This table holds 90,000 or so clones, about 89% found once. Source: PBMCs, taken in the first trimester of pregnancy. These receptor sequences come from a female donor in good health, serving as a control in a pregnancy study. Some clones in this sample may be carry-over from other donors' samples.

The chain recombines TRBV28 with TRBJ2-3, with TRBD1 identical over 8 bases. Germline assignment: CDR1 MDHEN and CDR2 SYDVKM. The CDR3 consists of 14 residues. V lost 8 bases to trimming and J lost 3 bases; unmatched junction nucleotides: 7. CDR3 in amino acids: CASGRTGRTDTQYF. CDR3 sequence (DNA): TGTGCCAGCGGGAGGACAGGGAGAACAGATACGCAGTATTTT.

This clone is a singleton in its sample. The chain carries TRBV19 and TRBJ2-1; the D is unclear. V was trimmed by 7 bases and J by 0 bases, leaving 19 bases between them. The germline V gene encodes CDR1 LNHDA and CDR2 SQIVND (reference sequence). This CDR3 has 17 amino acids. CDR3 DNA sequence: TGTGCCAGTAAGGCAGGTGCCACTTCCTCCTCCTACAATGAGCAGTTCTTC. Its protein product is CASKAGATSSSYNEQFF.

The chain carries TRBV18 and TRBJ2-4, with 7 bases that match TRBD1. The germline gives CDR1 KGHSH, CDR2 LQKENI. V lost 6 bases, J lost 3 bases, and 11 bases stayed unmatched. There are 16 residues in the CDR3. CDR3 DNA sequence: TGTGCCAGCTCTCATACCAGGGGGTCCGTCAAAAACATTCAGTACTTC. Its protein product is CASSHTRGSVKNIQYF.

The chain recombines TRBV5-6 with TRBJ1-4; D perhaps matches TRBD1 (5 bases). Germline-derived CDR1 and CDR2 are SGHDT and YYEEEE. This CDR3 spans 15 amino acids. V was shortened by 4 bases and J by 8 bases, with 18 bases between the two germline ends. DNA for the CDR3: TGTGCCAGCAGCCCGAGATCTCGGGGGGTAGAAAAACTGTTTTTT. Amino acids: CASSPRSRGVEKLFF.

This clone was seen only once. The genes are TRBV28 and TRBJ2-3, with 7 bases aligning to TRBD2. V shed 8 bases and J 4 bases; nucleotides not matched to a gene: 15. This CDR3 is 16 amino acids long. Germline V lookup: CDR1 MDHEN, CDR2 SYDVKM. The DNA of the CDR3 is TGTGCCAGCCCTCCGGCCGCGGGGGAGTTCCCAGATACGCAGTATTTT. Protein: CASPPAAGEFPDTQYF.

The V and J genes are TRBV4-1 and TRBJ2-3; D unresolved. Trimming shortened V by 4 bases and J by 0 bases, and 11 bases separated the two germline ends. The CDR3 has 15 residues. Germline V gene lookup returns CDR1 MGHRA and CDR2 YSYEKL. This CDR3 reads CASSPSVRSTDTQYF. CDR3 DNA sequence: TGCGCCAGCAGCCCTAGTGTCCGAAGCACAGATACGCAGTATTTT.

The V gene is TRBV19, the J gene TRBJ1-1; no reliable D call. The CDR3 is made up of 14 amino acids. Germline V gene sequence: CDR1 LNHDA, CDR2 SQIVND (reference sequence). Trimming took 1 base from V and 4 from J, leaving 10 bases between them. CDR3 DNA: TGTGCCAGTAGTATAGCCACCCGGGGCACTGAAGCTTTCTTT. The encoded protein is CASSIATRGTEAFF.

The CDR3 is CASSLERNEQFF. The CDR3 region has the DNA TGTGCCAGCAGCCTGGAGAGGAATGAGCAGTTCTTC. V and J are TRBV7-9 and TRBJ2-1; no definite D call. Deletions cut 5 bases from V and 7 bases from J, with 9 bases between. The germline CDR1 and CDR2 sequences are SEHNR and FQNEAQ (reference sequence). This CDR3 has 12 residues.

This chain uses TRBV29-1 with TRBJ2-7, with D perhaps TRBD1 (5 bases). This CDR3 region has 12 residues. V lost 2 bases and J lost 3, with 8 bases in between. Germline values: CDR1 SQVTM, CDR2 ANQGSEA. The CDR3, as DNA: TGCAGCGTTGAATGGACAAACTACGAGCAGTACTTC. Translation: CSVEWTNYEQYF.

The chain joins TRBV4-1 to TRBJ2-7; 10 nucleotides agree with TRBD2. V was clipped by 1 base and J by 0 bases; unmatched bases: 3. This CDR3 contains 16 residues. CDR1 MGHRA and CDR2 YSYEKL come from the germline V gene. The CDR3, as DNA: TGCGCCAGCAGCCAAGCTAGCGGGGGCTTCTCCTACGAGCAGTACTTC. It codes for CASSQASGGFSYEQYF.

This chain connects TRBV11-3 to TRBJ2-7; TRBD2 aligns across 8 bases. CDR1 and CDR2 (germline): SGHNT, YENEEA. The CDR3 is 13 amino acids. The J segment lost 5 bases and the V segment lost 2 bases, leaving 2 bases of the junction unmatched. In DNA, the CDR3 is TGTGCCAGCAGCTTAAGCGGGAGTGACGAGCAGTACTTC. It encodes CASSLSGSDEQYF. Using reference TRBV11-3 and TRBJ2-7 for the parts outside the CDR3, the full variable domain is EAGVVQSPRYKIIEKKQPVAFWCNPISGHNTLYWYLQNLGQGPELLIRYENEEAVDDSQLPKDRFSAERLKGVDSTLKIQPAELGDSAVYLCASSLSGSDEQYFGPGTRLTVT.

The chain uses TRBV5-1 and TRBJ2-3, with D hard to call. The CDR3 consists of 12 residues. V lost 4 bases, J lost 7 bases, and 10 bases lay in between. Per the germline V gene, CDR1 is SGHRS and CDR2 is YFSETQ. Written as DNA, the CDR3 is TGCGCCAGCAGCCCCCCGTCCCATACGCAGTATTTT. Translation: CASSPPSHTQYF.

The chain has TRBV6-6 and TRBJ1-5, with TRBD1 matching over 8 bases. The CDR3 extends over 12 amino acids. CDR1 is MNHNY and CDR2 is SVGAGI in the germline V gene (reference sequence). Trimming removed 8 bases from V and 5 bases from J; junction bases left unmatched: 2. The CDR3 loop is CASGQGDQPQHF. CDR3 nucleotide sequence: TGTGCCAGCGGACAGGGAGATCAGCCCCAGCATTTT.

This rearrangement joins TRBV5-1 to TRBJ2-2, with a possible D match to TRBD1 (7 bases). Germline CDR1 reads SGHRS; CDR2 reads YFSETQ. The CDR3 runs 17 residues. The ends were cut back, 3 bases at V and 4 bases at J, with 19 bases in the middle. DNA of the CDR3: TGCGCCAGCAGCTCAAAGGGGGCGGGACATGGCACCGGGGAGCTGTTTTTT. It encodes CASSSKGAGHGTGELFF.

The chain is built from TRBV5-1 and TRBJ2-7; 8 nucleotides line up with TRBD2. V was pared by 3 bases and J by 0 bases, with 5 bases of the junction left unmatched. The CDR3 is 15 residues long. Germline V gene sequence: CDR1 SGHRS, CDR2 YFSETQ. In DNA form, the CDR3 reads TGCGCCAGCAGCTGGGGGACTAGTACCTCCTACGAGCAGTACTTC. Its protein is CASSWGTSTSYEQYF.

The rearrangement joins TRBV10-3 to TRBJ1-5; 7 bases map to TRBD1. V trimming: 10 bases; J trimming: 2 bases; junction bases outside the gene matches: 8. This CDR3 region has 14 residues. Per the germline V gene, CDR1 is ENHRY and CDR2 is SYGVKD. This chain's CDR3 is CATRITGGNQPQHF. In nucleotides, the CDR3 is TGTGCCACCAGGATCACAGGGGGCAATCAGCCCCAGCATTTT.

As to this clone: Other DNA sequences in this specimen translate into the identical CDR3. The rearrangement joins TRBV5-1 to TRBJ2-1, with D possibly TRBD2 on 6 matching bases. This CDR3 is 14 amino acids long. V lost 0 bases to trimming and J lost 3 bases, with 7 bases between them. Looked up from germline, CDR1 is SGHRS and CDR2 is YFSETQ. The CDR3 is CASSLDGSYNEQFF. CDR3 in DNA: TGCGCCAGCAGCTTGGACGGGAGCTACAATGAGCAGTTCTTC.

The rearrangement joins TRBV10-3 to TRBJ2-7; 8 bases map to TRBD1. CDR1 is ENHRY, CDR2 SYGVKD, per germline. This CDR3 region has 15 residues. Trimming at V came to 3 bases and at J to 2 bases, leaving 6 bases not matched to a gene. CDR3 sequence (DNA): TGTGCCATCAGTGATCGACAGGGGAGAGCCTACGAGCAGTACTTC. It encodes CAISDRQGRAYEQYF.

The V call is TRBV6-5, the J call TRBJ1-1, with TRBD1 as a possible D gene (6 bases). V was cut by 6 bases and J by 5 bases, with 13 bases left in between. Germline CDR1 is MNHEY and CDR2 is SVGAGI. The CDR3 has 13 residues. CDR3 in amino acids: CASRWTEGTEAFF. The CDR3 DNA is TGTGCCAGCAGATGGACAGAGGGGACTGAAGCTTTCTTT.

V and J are TRBV7-3 and TRBJ2-7; 9 nucleotides align to TRBD2. Germline V gene lookup returns CDR1 SGHTA and CDR2 FQGTGA. The trim removed 2 bases at V and 5 bases at J, leaving 4 bases unmatched. The CDR3 is 14 residues long. DNA of the CDR3: TGTGCCAGCAGCTTAGCGGGAGGGCCCGACGAGCAGTACTTC. Translated: CASSLAGGPDEQYF.

The chain uses TRBV19 and TRBJ1-3, with 11 bases that match TRBD1. CDR3 length equals 16 residues. V was clipped by 5 bases and J by 1 base; unmatched bases: 4. Germline V gene lookup returns CDR1 LNHDA and CDR2 SQIVND (reference sequence). This CDR3 is CASSPRDRGSGNTIYF. For the CDR3, the DNA is TGTGCCAGTAGTCCCAGGGACAGGGGGTCTGGAAACACCATATATTTT.

The V and J genes are TRBV28 and TRBJ1-1, with D possibly TRBD1 on 5 matching bases. Germline values: CDR1 MDHEN, CDR2 SYDVKM. CDR3 length: 14 residues. Trimming removed 5 bases from V and 0 bases from J, with 10 bases in between. The CDR3 region has the DNA TGTGCCAGCAGTACCCCAGGGATGAACACTGAAGCTTTCTTT. Residues: CASSTPGMNTEAFF. The full variable domain, rest sourced from reference TRBV28 and TRBJ1-1, is DVKVTQSSRYLVKRTGEKVFLECVQDMDHENMFWYRQDPGLGLRLIYFSYDVKMKEKGDIPEGYSVSREKKERFSLILESASTNQTSMYLCASSTPGMNTEAFFGQGTRLTVV.

The CDR3 loop is CASSLATGGLSYEQYF. Written as DNA, the CDR3 is TGTGCCAGCAGCTTAGCGACAGGGGGACTCTCCTACGAGCAGTACTTC. J is TRBJ2-7 and V is TRBV7-9, with 9 bases that match TRBD1. The CDR3 extends over 16 amino acids. Trimming at V came to 0 bases and at J to 0 bases, leaving 3 bases not matched to a gene. Germline CDR1 and CDR2: SEHNR and FQNEAQ (reference sequence). Full variable domain (outside the CDR3, taken from reference TRBV7-9 and TRBJ2-7): DTGVSQNPRHKITKRGQNVTFRCDPISEHNRLYWYRQTLGQGPEFLTYFQNEAQLEKSRLLSDRFSAERPKGSFSTLEIQRTEQGDSAMYLCASSLATGGLSYEQYFGPGTRLTVT.

The rearrangement links TRBV6-5 to TRBJ2-7, with 15 nucleotides matching TRBD2. The germline gives CDR1 MNHEY, CDR2 SVGAGI. V trimming: 6 bases; J trimming: 7 bases; junction bases outside the gene matches: 1. This CDR3 region has 13 residues. DNA of the CDR3: TGTGCCAGCAGCGGGACTAGCGGGGGGGAGCAGTACTTC. Translated, it gives CASSGTSGGEQYF.

V gene TRBV4-2 combines with J gene TRBJ1-3; 7 nucleotides align to TRBD1. Per germline, CDR1 LGHNA and CDR2 YNFKEQ. This CDR3 contains 16 residues. Trimming cost V 5 bases and J 0 bases; bases outside gene matches: 7. CDR3 in DNA: TGTGCCAGCAGCTCGAAACGGGACAGCTCTGGAAACACCATATATTTT. It specifies CASSSKRDSSGNTIYF.

The V and J genes are TRBV4-1 and TRBJ2-1, with 8 bases matching TRBD2. Trimming took 6 bases from V and 3 from J; bases not matched to a gene: 7. The CDR3 is 15 amino acids. Looked up from germline, CDR1 is MGHRA and CDR2 is YSYEKL. Here the CDR3 DNA reads TGCGCCAGCAGGCCGGGGGGGGGCTTCTACAATGAGCAGTTCTTC. It specifies CASRPGGGFYNEQFF.

This sequence joins TRBV5-6 and TRBJ2-3; D perhaps matches TRBD1 (5 bases). The CDR3 covers 14 residues. V lost 3 bases and J lost 0, with 8 bases in between. Germline CDR1 SGHDT, CDR2 YYEEEE. In DNA, the CDR3 is TGTGCCAGCAGCTATGGGGCTAGCACAGATACGCAGTATTTT. Amino acid sequence: CASSYGASTDTQYF.

The chain combines TRBV19 with TRBJ1-4; 9 nucleotides line up with TRBD1. The junction had 7 bases not matched to a gene; V was cut back by 11 bases and J by 6 bases. The CDR3 runs 13 residues. The germline gives CDR1 LNHDA, CDR2 SQIVND (reference sequence). CDR3 region: CASSGTGYEKLFF. CDR3 nucleotide sequence: TGTGCCTCCTCCGGGACAGGGTATGAAAAACTGTTTTTT.